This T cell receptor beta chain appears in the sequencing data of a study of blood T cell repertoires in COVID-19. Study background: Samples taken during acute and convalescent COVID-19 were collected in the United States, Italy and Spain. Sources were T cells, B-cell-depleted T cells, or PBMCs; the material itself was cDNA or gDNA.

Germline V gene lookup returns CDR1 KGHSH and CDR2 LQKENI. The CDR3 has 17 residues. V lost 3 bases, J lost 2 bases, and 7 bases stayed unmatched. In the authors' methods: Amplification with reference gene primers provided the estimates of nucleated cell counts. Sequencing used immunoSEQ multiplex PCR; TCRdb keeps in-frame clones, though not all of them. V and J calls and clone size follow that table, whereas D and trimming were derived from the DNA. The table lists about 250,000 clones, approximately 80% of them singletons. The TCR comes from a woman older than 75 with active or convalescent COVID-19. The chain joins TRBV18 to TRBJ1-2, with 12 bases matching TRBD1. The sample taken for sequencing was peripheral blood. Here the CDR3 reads CASSPASGTGGNYGYTF. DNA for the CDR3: TGTGCCAGCTCACCCGCTTCCGGGACAGGGGGCAACTATGGCTACACCTTC.